Listed here is a single T cell receptor (beta chain). The assay was immunoSEQ multiplex PCR, and TCRdb's table has in-frame clones only and misses some. The table shows some 700,000 clones, with 70% to 90% occurring only once. This specimen comes from a study of blood T cell repertoires in COVID-19. V was shortened by 3 bases and J by 9 bases, with 23 bases between the two germline ends. Germline V CDR1 and CDR2: KGHSH, LQKENI. There are 16 residues in the CDR3. The gene calls are TRBV18 and TRBJ1-1; a possible D gene is TRBD1 (5 bases). The TCR sequence derives from a woman younger than 30 with acute or convalescent COVID-19. The material sequenced was peripheral blood. CDR3 sequence reads: CASSPIFQADSSQAFF. The CDR3 region has the DNA TGTGCCAGCTCACCGATTTTTCAGGCCGACAGCTCACAAGCTTTCTTT.